The 8 T cell receptor beta chains given below trace back to one sample, sequenced in a study of blood T cells in healthy people across ages. Primed by a sample-barcoded 5' primer and a J-beta primer mix, a second PCR proceeded for roughly 6 to 12 cycles. One entry per CDR3 protein, called by TCRdb with MiXCR from the 5' RACE reads. The table includes more than 1.4 million distinct CDR3 sequences, roughly 45% detected once. The sequencing input was blood. These receptors originate from a woman under 30 in good health.

This chain connects TRBV19 to TRBJ1-2; 7 bases map to TRBD1. CDR3 size: 14 residues. CDR1 LNHDA and CDR2 SQIVND come from the germline V gene (reference sequence). Trimming removed 7 bases from V and 1 base from J; junction bases left unmatched: 6. For the CDR3, the DNA is TGTGCCAGTAACTTCCGACAGGGTAACTATGGCTACACCTTC. This translates into CASNFRQGNYGYTF.

V gene TRBV20-1 combines with J gene TRBJ2-4; the match to TRBD2 covers 10 bases. Judging by the DNA end, TRBJ2-7 fits better; the J call may be wrong. This CDR3 is built from 15 residues. Germline CDR1 DFQATT, CDR2 SNEGSKA (reference sequence). CDR3 residues: CSAPTPAGGDYEQYF. The CDR3 DNA reads as TGCAGTGCCCCAACCCCAGCGGGAGGGGATTACGAGCAGTACTTC.

This clonotype was detected a few times. At one of its ends the junction is not consistent with the germline gene, which may arise from a read error. J is TRBJ2-3 and V is TRBV2, with a tentative D call TRBD2 (6 bases). This CDR3 contains 11 residues. The germline CDR1 and CDR2 sequences are SNHLY and FYNNEI. CDR3 DNA sequence: TGTGCCGGCAGGAGGGGAGATACGCAGTATTTT. Translating gives CAGRRGDTQYF.

This chain uses TRBV29-1 with TRBJ2-5, with 7 bases lining up with TRBD1. The length of the CDR3 is 15 residues. Per germline, CDR1 SQVTM and CDR2 ANQGSEA. V lost 1 base and J lost 0; bases outside the gene matches: 5. The CDR3: CSVEGGGLYQETQYF. For the CDR3, the DNA is TGCAGCGTTGAAGGAGGGGGCTTGTACCAAGAGACCCAGTACTTC.

As concerns this clonotype: Mismatch with germline at one junction end may stem from a read error. The V gene is TRBV6-1, the J gene TRBJ2-1; TRBD1 agrees at 8 bases. Germline lookup yields CDR1 MNHNS and CDR2 SASEGT. The CDR3 spans 14 residues. The CDR3 spells CASILRTGRNEQVF. The CDR3 region has the DNA TGTGCCAGCATTCTGAGGACAGGGAGGAATGAGCAGGTCTTC.

V gene TRBV7-2 combines with J gene TRBJ2-1; 8 bases agree with TRBD2. CDR3 length: 14 amino acids. The junction had 8 bases not matched to a gene; V was cut back by 7 bases and J by 6 bases. From germline, CDR1 is SGHTA and CDR2 FQGNSA. CDR3 loop: CASTPFGRGNEQFF. The CDR3 coding sequence is TGTGCCAGCACCCCCTTCGGGAGGGGCAATGAGCAGTTCTTC.

The chain employs TRBV12-3 or TRBV12-4 and TRBJ2-1; TRBD2 agrees at 9 bases. The V gene end was trimmed by 7 bases and the J gene end by 8 bases; junction bases not matched to a gene: 9. The CDR3 totals 14 residues. CDR3 nucleotides: TGTGCCAGCATATTGAGCGGGAGGTTGGATGAGCAGTTCTTC. Translating it yields CASILSGRLDEQFF.

V and J are TRBV7-3 and TRBJ2-1; 8 nucleotides line up with TRBD2. The V gene's germline CDR1 is SGHTA and CDR2 FQGTGA. There are 14 residues in the CDR3. Trimming took 3 bases from V and 7 from J; bases not matched to a gene: 5. The CDR3 region has the DNA TGTGCCAGCAGCTTCACCGGGGGGGTGAATGAGCAGTTCTTC. This encodes CASSFTGGVNEQFF.